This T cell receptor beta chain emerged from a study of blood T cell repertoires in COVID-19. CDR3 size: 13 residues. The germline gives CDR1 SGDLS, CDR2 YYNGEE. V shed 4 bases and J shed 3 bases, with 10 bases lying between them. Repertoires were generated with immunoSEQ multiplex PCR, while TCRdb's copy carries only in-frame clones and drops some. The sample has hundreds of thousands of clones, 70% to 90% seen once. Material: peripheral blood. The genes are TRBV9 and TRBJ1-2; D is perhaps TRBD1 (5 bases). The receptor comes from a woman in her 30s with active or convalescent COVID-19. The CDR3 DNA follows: TGTGCCAGCAGCCTCCCGGGGGACTATGGCTACACCTTC. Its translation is CASSLPGDYGYTF.